This TCR beta chain was sequenced for a study of T cells after posttransplantation cyclophosphamide (dated by TCRdb to about 2016). For the wider study: T cell repertoire reconstitution was tracked by TRB sequencing after myeloablative bone marrow transplantation in which posttransplantation cyclophosphamide was used as GVHD prophylaxis. Blood from every one of the approximately 36 PTCy patients who had 1-year posttransplant specimens underwent TRB sequencing. Antigen receptor sequencing was done on samples from a few dozen PTCy-treated patients and from some 15 related bone marrow donors of those patients. Up to roughly 3 additional blood samples from 2 to 5.2 years after transplant were also TRB-sequenced in 3 patients, as was pretransplant blood from 4 patients. Public TRB sequences were compared against a database of over 3,000 sequences linked to responses to pathogens, tumor antigens, self-antigens and alloantigens. Because TRA and TRB clonality were tightly correlated in fewer than 10 samples, subsequent TCR analyses were focused on TRB only.

The V end loses 0 bases and the J end loses 8 bases, and a stretch of 9 bases separates them. CDR1 SGHDT and CDR2 YYEEEE are derived from the germline V gene. The CDR3, from cysteine to phenylalanine, totals 13 residues. CDR3 DNA is the only sequence kept; it has 39 bases, read in frame from the first base. This clone showed up many times. Its recognized antigen is unknown. Base qualities are missing; no much larger clone stands one base away. Peripheral blood samples were provided by related bone marrow donors on the day of marrow donation. Peripheral blood and bone marrow mononuclear cells were isolated by Ficoll-Hypaque density centrifugation and cryopreserved. Study-wide findings and limitations: Across approximately 41 patients, TRB clonality was highly associated with recipient CMV seropositivity and CMV reactivation, and PTCy diversity was similar to diversity in CNI/methotrexate controls. The TRB repertoires of T cells infiltrating skin or the GI tract showed only limited overlap with the TRB repertoires found in blood. At 1-2 months, donor-recipient similarity was low but rose over the first year, and the later blood repertoires were often dominated by donor CD8+ memory clones.

TRB sequencing was run on genomic DNA with either the immunoSEQ assay at survey resolution or the hsTCRB kit. For the original study's pipeline: Initial read processing used immunoSEQ software, and repertoire analyses used the LymphoSeq R package. Clonality was computed as 1 minus normalized Shannon entropy; Gini coefficient was also calculated for each TRB dataset. To infer phenotypes in unsorted samples, TRB sequences from sorted subsets of the recipient or donor were mapped onto the unsorted samples of the same recipient. The table comes from immuneACCESS by way of TCRdb, which keeps in-frame sequences with V and J called. Part of the clones is missing from these tables; in studies checked, under half for an unresolved V gene and the rest for unknown reasons. V and J calls and clone size are copied from that table; D and trimming were computed from the DNA. For this sample, 34,000 or so clones are listed, none of them singletons. The ten largest account for less than 7.5% of the sample.

What was sequenced was PBMCs. The receptor chain draws on TRBV5-6 and TRBJ2-1; a tentative D call is TRBD1 (5 bases match). This TCR was sampled from a woman in her 50s in good health and a related stem cell transplant donor. The DNA reads as follows: TGTGCCAGCAGCTTGGGCAGGGTCCATGAGCAGTTCTTC. Protein translation: CASSLGRVHEQFF.